What follows are 10 T cell receptor beta chains derived from one specimen sequenced in a study of T-cell reconstitution after alpha-beta-depleted transplantation in children. Construction of the TCRbeta library involved unique molecular identifiers. TCRdb reanalysed the PCR reads using MiXCR and keeps one entry per CDR3 protein. The repertoire holds 440,000 or so distinct CDR3 sequences, with over 40% as singletons. Sample: PBMCs, taken before TCRalphabeta/CD19-depleted stem cell transplant. The receptors here all came from a girl aged 2-10 years with aplastic anemia, due to receive a stem cell transplant.

This clonotype was seen a single time. J is TRBJ2-1 and V is TRBV11-1, with TRBD2 matching 9 bases. Unmatched junction bases numbered 5, after V lost 4 bases and J lost 4 bases. Germline CDR1 is SGHAT and CDR2 is FQDESV (reference sequence). The CDR3 contains 15 residues. The CDR3 protein is CASSSTSGQYNEQFF. Here the CDR3 DNA reads TGTGCCAGCAGCTCCACTAGCGGGCAGTACAATGAGCAGTTCTTC.

Details on this clonotype: Just one base apart from a much larger clone, this may be a read error. This chain links TRBV20-1 with TRBJ2-2; D is perhaps TRBD1 or TRBD2 (5 bases each). Germline V CDR1 and CDR2: DFQATT, SNEGSKA (reference sequence). The CDR3 is 16 amino acids. The CDR3 DNA is TGCAGTGCTAGATCCGGGACCAGATCGAACACCCGGGAGCTGTTTTTT. Translating it yields CSARSGTRSNTRELFF.

This clonotype came up a few times. V is TRBV4-1 and J is TRBJ1-6; 9 bases map to TRBD1. J was trimmed by 9 bases and V by 3 bases; bases with no gene match: 9. CDR3 length equals 16 residues. Germline-derived CDR1 and CDR2 are MGHRA and YSYEKL. CDR3: CASSQEGTGIGSPLHF. For the CDR3, the DNA is TGCGCCAGCAGCCAGGAGGGGACAGGGATTGGTTCACCCCTCCACTTT.

The sample holds a few counts of this clonotype. The chain joins TRBV6-1 to TRBJ2-1, with TRBD2 identical over 10 bases. Germline assignment: CDR1 MNHNS and CDR2 SASEGT. The CDR3 loop spans 14 amino acids. The V segment lost 2 bases and the J segment 5 bases; nucleotides outside the gene matches: 0. The DNA for the CDR3 is TGTGCCAGCAGTGAACTAGCGGGAGACAATGAGCAGTTCTTC. Translating gives CASSELAGDNEQFF.

The V gene is TRBV7-2, the J gene TRBJ1-3, with D tentatively TRBD1 (5 bases). The CDR3 contains 17 residues. V was shortened by 3 bases and J by 0 bases, with 15 bases between the two germline ends. From germline, CDR1 is SGHTA and CDR2 FQGNSA. CDR3 coding DNA: TGTGCCAGCAGCTTGGGACCTACAGGACTCTCTGGAAACACCATATATTTT. Protein sequence: CASSLGPTGLSGNTIYF.

This clonotype appeared many times. The chain is built from TRBV12-3 or TRBV12-4 and TRBJ2-1; 9 bases match TRBD1. The length of the CDR3 is 15 residues. V lost 5 bases to trimming and J lost 7 bases; unmatched junction nucleotides: 9. The CDR3 bases are TGTGCCAGCAGTAGCCCGGGACAGGGATTTAATGAGCAGTTCTTC. It encodes CASSSPGQGFNEQFF.

J is TRBJ2-7 and V is TRBV5-5, with 11 bases fitting TRBD2. This CDR3 has 15 residues. Germline V gene lookup returns CDR1 SGHKS and CDR2 YYEKEE (reference sequence). V shed 4 bases, J shed 3 bases, and the junction held 6 bases outside the gene matches. Written as DNA, the CDR3 is TGTGCCAGCAGCGTTAAGACTAGCGGGATCTACGAGCAGTACTTC. It yields the protein CASSVKTSGIYEQYF.

This clonotype was picked up a small number of times. The rearrangement joins TRBV12-3 or TRBV12-4 to TRBJ1-5; D is unclear. The CDR3 has 12 residues. The V and J ends lost 5 bases and 1 base respectively, with 3 bases between them. CDR3: CASSVSNQPQHF. Written as DNA, the CDR3 is TGTGCCAGCAGTGTAAGCAATCAGCCCCAGCATTTT.

The chain carries TRBV5-1 and TRBJ2-3; TRBD1 is a possible D gene (6 bases). Looked up from germline, CDR1 is SGHRS and CDR2 is YFSETQ. V shed 4 bases and J shed 4 bases, with 13 bases lying between them. This CDR3 is built from 14 residues. CDR3 DNA: TGCGCCAGCAGCGCCCGGGACACCTCAGATACGCAGTATTTT. This encodes CASSARDTSDTQYF. Combining the CDR3 with reference TRBV5-1 and TRBJ2-3 gives the whole variable domain KAGVTQTPRYLIKTRGQQVTLSCSPISGHRSVSWYQQTPGQGLQFLFEYFSETQRNKGNFPGRFSGRQFSNSRSEMNVSTLELGDSALYLCASSARDTSDTQYFGPGTRLTVL.

The chain carries TRBV6-5 and TRBJ2-7; D unclear. The CDR3 runs to 14 residues. Germline V gives CDR1 MNHEY, CDR2 SVGAGI. The V end was cut by 2 bases, the J end by 0 bases, with 8 bases between. DNA of the CDR3: TGTGCCAGCAGTTACGGTCGGACCTCCTACGAGCAGTACTTC. Protein sequence: CASSYGRTSYEQYF.